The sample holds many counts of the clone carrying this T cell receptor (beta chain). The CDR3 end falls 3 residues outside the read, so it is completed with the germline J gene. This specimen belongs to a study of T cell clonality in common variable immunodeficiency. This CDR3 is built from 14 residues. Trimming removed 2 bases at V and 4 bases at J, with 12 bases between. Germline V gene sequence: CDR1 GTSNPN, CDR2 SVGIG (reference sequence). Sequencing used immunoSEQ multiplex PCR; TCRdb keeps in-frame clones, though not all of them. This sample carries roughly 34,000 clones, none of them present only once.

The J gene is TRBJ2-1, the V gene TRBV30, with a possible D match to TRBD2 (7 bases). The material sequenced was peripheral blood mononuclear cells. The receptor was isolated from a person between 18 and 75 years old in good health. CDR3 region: CAWSRGGGYNEQFF. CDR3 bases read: TGTGCCTGGAGTCGAGGGGGAGGGTACAATGAG.